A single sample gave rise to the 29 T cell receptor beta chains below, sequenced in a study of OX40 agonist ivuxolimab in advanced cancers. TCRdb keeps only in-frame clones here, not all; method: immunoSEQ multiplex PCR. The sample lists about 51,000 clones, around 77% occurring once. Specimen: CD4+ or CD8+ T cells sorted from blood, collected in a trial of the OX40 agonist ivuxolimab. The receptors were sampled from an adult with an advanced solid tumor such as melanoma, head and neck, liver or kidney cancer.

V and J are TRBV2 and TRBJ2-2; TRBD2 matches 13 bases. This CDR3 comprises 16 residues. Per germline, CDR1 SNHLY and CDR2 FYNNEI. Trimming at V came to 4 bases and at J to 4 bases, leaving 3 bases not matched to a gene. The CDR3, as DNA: TGTGCCAGCAGTGGACTAGCGGGAGGTATCACCGGGGAGCTGTTTTTT. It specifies CASSGLAGGITGELFF.

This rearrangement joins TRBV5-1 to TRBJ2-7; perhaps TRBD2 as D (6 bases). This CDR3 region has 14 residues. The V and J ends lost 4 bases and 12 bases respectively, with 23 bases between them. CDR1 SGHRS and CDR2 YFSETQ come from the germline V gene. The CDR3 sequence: CASSRSGVQGFPYF. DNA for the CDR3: TGCGCCAGCAGCCGATCGGGAGTCCAGGGTTTCCCGTACTTC.

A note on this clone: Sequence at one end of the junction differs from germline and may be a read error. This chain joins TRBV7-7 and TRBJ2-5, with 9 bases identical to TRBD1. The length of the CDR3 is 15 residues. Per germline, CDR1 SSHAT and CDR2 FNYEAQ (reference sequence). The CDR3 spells CASSLAWGQGETQYF. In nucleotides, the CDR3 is TGTGCTAGCAGCTTAGCGTGGGGACAGGGAGAGACCCAGTACTTC.

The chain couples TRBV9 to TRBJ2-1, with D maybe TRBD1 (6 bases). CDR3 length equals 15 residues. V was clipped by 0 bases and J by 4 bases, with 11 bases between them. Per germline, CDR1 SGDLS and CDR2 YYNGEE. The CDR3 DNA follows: TGTGCCAGCAGCGTAGAAGGGACATCTTACAATGAGCAGTTCTTC. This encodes CASSVEGTSYNEQFF.

The CDR3 coding sequence is TGTGCCAGCAGCTCCGGACTAGCGGGGGGAGGGCAGTATTTT. It codes for CASSSGLAGGGQYF. The chain couples TRBV7-3 to TRBJ2-3; TRBD2 matches at 14 bases. The CDR3 totals 14 residues. Trimming removed 4 bases from V and 11 bases from J; junction bases left unmatched: 5. Germline CDR1 reads SGHTA; CDR2 reads FQGTGA.

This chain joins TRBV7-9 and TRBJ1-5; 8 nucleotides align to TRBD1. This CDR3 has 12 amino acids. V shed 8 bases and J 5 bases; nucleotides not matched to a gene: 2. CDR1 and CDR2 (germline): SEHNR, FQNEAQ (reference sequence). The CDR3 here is CASGQGYQPQHF. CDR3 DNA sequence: TGTGCCAGCGGACAGGGATATCAGCCCCAGCATTTT.

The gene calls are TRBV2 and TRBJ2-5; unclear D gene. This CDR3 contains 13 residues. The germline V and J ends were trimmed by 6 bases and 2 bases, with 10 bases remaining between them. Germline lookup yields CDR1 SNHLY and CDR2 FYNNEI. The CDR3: CASSQYLQETQYF. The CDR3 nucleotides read TGTGCCAGCAGCCAGTACCTTCAAGAGACCCAGTACTTC.

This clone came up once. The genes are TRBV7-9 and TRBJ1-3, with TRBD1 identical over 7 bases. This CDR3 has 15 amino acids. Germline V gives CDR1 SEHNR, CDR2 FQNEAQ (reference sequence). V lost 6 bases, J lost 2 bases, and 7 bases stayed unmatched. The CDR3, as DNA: TGTGCCAGCAGACCTACAGGGGTTCCTGGAAACACCATATATTTT. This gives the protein CASRPTGVPGNTIYF.

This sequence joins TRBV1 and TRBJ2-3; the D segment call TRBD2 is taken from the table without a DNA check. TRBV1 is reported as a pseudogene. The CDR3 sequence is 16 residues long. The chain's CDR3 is CTSSQNQREGADTQYF. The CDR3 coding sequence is TGCACCAGCAGCCAAAACCAGCGGGAGGGAGCAGATACGCAGTATTTT.

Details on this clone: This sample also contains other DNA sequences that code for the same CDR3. In nucleotides, the CDR3 is TGCGCCAGCAGCTTGGAGGGACAGAACTATGGCTACACCTTC. Translated: CASSLEGQNYGYTF. The chain links TRBV5-1 to TRBJ1-2; 7 nucleotides agree with TRBD1. Germline V lookup: CDR1 SGHRS, CDR2 YFSETQ. The CDR3 extends over 14 amino acids. Trimming took 0 bases from V and 2 from J; bases not matched to a gene: 1.

The CDR3 DNA reads as TGTGCCAGCAGTGTACAGGGGATCGGGGAGCTGTTTTTT. This encodes CASSVQGIGELFF. The V and J genes are TRBV2 and TRBJ2-2, with 7 bases aligning to TRBD1. CDR3 size: 13 residues. Trimming took 4 bases from V and 7 from J; bases not matched to a gene: 3. Germline CDR1 is SNHLY and CDR2 is FYNNEI.

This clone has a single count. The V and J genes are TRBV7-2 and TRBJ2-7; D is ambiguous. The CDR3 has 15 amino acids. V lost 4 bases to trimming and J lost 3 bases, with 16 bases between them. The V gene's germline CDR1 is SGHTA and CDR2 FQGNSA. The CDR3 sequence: CASSSLPATSYEQYF. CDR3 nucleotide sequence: TGTGCCAGCAGCTCCCTCCCGGCTACAAGCTACGAGCAGTACTTC.

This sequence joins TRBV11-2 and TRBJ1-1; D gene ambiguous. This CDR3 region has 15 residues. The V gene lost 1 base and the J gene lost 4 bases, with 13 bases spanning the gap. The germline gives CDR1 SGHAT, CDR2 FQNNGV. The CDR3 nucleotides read TGTGCCAGCAGCTTAGGTCCGGGGATGGGCACTGAAGCTTTCTTT. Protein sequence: CASSLGPGMGTEAFF. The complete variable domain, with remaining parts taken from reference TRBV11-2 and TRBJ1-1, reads EAGVAQSPRYKIIEKRQSVAFWCNPISGHATLYWYQQILGQGPKLLIQFQNNGVVDDSQLPKDRFSAERLKGVDSTLKIQPAKLEDSAVYLCASSLGPGMGTEAFFGQGTRLTVV.

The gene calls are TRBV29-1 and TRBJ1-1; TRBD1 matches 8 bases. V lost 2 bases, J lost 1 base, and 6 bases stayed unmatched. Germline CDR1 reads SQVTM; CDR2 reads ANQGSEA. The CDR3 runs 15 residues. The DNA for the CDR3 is TGCAGCGTTGAACGGGACAGGCGGACGAACACTGAAGCTTTCTTT. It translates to CSVERDRRTNTEAFF.

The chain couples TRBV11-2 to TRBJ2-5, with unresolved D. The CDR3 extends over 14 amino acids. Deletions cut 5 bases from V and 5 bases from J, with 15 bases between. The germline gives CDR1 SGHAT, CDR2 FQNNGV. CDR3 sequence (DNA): TGTGCCAGCAGCCCCTTTTTCGGGTCGGAGACCCAGTACTTC. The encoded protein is CASSPFFGSETQYF.

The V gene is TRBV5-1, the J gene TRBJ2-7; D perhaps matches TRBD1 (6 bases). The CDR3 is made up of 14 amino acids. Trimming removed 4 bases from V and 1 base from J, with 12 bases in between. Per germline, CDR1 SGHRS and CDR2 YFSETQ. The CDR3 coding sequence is TGCGCCAGCAGCCCGGACAGTGTTTCCTACGAGCAGTACTTC. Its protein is CASSPDSVSYEQYF. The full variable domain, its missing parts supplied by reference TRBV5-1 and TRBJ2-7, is KAGVTQTPRYLIKTRGQQVTLSCSPISGHRSVSWYQQTPGQGLQFLFEYFSETQRNKGNFPGRFSGRQFSNSRSEMNVSTLELGDSALYLCASSPDSVSYEQYFGPGTRLTVT.

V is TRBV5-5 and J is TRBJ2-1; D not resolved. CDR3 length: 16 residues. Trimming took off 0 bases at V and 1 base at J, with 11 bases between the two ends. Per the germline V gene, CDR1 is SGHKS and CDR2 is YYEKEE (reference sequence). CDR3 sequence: CASSLEQLPSYNEQFF. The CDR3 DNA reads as TGTGCCAGCAGCTTGGAACAGCTTCCATCCTACAATGAGCAGTTCTTC.

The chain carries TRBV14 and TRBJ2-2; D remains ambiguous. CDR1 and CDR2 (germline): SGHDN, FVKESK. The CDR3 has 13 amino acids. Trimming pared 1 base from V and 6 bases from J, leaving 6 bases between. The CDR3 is CASSQVSSGELFF. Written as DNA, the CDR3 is TGTGCCAGCAGCCAAGTGAGCTCCGGGGAGCTGTTTTTT.

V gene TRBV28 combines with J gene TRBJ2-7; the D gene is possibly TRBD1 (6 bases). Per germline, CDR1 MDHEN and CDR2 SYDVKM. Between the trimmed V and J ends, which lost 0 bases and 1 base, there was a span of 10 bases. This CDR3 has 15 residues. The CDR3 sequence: CASSLWGDTSYEQYF. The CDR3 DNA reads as TGTGCCAGCAGTTTATGGGGGGACACGTCCTACGAGCAGTACTTC.

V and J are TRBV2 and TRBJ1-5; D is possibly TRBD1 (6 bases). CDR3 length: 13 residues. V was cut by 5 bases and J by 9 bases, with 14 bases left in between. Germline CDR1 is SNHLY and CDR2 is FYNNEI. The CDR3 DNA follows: TGTGCCAGCAGTCCCCGGGGGCTTACGCCCCAGCATTTT. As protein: CASSPRGLTPQHF. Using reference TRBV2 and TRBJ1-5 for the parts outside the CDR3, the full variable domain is EPEVTQTPSHQVTQMGQEVILRCVPISNHLYFYWYRQILGQKVEFLVSFYNNEISEKSEIFDDQFSVERPDGSNFTLKIRSTKLEDSAMYFCASSPRGLTPQHFGDGTRLSIL.

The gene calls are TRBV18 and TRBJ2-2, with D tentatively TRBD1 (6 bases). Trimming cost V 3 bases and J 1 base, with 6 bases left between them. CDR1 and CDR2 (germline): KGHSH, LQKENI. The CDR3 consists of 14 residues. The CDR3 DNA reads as TGTGCCAGCTCACCGGGACAGAACACCGGGGAGCTGTTTTTT. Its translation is CASSPGQNTGELFF.

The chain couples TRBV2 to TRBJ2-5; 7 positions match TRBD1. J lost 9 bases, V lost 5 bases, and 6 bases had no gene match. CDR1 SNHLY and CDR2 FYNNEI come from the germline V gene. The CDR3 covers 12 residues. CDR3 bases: TGTGCCAGCAGTACAGGGGTAGCGTCCCAGTACTTC. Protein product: CASSTGVASQYF. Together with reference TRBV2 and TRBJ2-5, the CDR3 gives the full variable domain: EPEVTQTPSHQVTQMGQEVILRCVPISNHLYFYWYRQILGQKVEFLVSFYNNEISEKSEIFDDQFSVERPDGSNFTLKIRSTKLEDSAMYFCASSTGVASQYFGPGTRLLVL.

The CDR3 DNA reads as TGTGCCAGCAGCTTAGAACACTCCTACAATGAGCAGTTCTTC. It specifies CASSLEHSYNEQFF. V and J are TRBV7-3 and TRBJ2-1; unclear D gene. The V end lost 2 bases, the J end lost 0 bases, and 5 bases lay between the germline ends. Germline V gene data show CDR1 as SGHTA and CDR2 as FQGTGA. The CDR3 totals 14 residues.

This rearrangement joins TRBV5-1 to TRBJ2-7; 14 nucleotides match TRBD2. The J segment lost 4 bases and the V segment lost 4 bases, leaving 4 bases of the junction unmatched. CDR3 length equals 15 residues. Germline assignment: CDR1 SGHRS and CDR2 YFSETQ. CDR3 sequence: CASSPGLAGAYEQYF. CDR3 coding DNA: TGCGCCAGCAGCCCGGGACTAGCGGGAGCGTACGAGCAGTACTTC.

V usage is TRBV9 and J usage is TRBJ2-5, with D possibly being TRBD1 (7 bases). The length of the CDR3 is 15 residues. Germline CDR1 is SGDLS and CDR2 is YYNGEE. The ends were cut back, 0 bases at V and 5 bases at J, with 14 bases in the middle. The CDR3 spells CASSVGRGEYETQYF. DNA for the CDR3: TGTGCCAGCAGCGTAGGCAGGGGGGAGTACGAGACCCAGTACTTC.

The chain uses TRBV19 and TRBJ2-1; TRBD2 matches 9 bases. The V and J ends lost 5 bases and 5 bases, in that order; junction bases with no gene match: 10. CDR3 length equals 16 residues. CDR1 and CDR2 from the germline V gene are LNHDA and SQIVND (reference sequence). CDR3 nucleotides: TGTGCCAGTAGTCGGGCGGGAGGGCCCCTCGACAATGAGCAGTTCTTC. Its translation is CASSRAGGPLDNEQFF.

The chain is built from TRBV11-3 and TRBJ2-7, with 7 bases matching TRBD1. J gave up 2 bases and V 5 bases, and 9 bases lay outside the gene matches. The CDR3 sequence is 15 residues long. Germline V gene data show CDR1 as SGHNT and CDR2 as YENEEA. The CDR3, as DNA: TGTGCCAGCAGCCCGACGGGACAGCGCACCTACGAGCAGTACTTC. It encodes CASSPTGQRTYEQYF.

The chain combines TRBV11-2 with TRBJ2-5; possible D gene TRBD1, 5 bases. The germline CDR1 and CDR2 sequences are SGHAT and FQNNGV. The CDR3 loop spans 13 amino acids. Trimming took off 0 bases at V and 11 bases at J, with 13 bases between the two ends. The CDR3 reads CASSLEAAGSQYF. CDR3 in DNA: TGTGCCAGCAGCTTAGAAGCCGCAGGGTCGCAGTACTTC.

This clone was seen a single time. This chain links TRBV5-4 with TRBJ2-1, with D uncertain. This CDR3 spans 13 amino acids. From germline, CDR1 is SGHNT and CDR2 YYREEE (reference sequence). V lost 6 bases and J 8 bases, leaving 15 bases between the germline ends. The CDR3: CASNNDRRDEQFF. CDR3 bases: TGTGCCAGCAACAATGACCGGCGTGATGAGCAGTTCTTC.